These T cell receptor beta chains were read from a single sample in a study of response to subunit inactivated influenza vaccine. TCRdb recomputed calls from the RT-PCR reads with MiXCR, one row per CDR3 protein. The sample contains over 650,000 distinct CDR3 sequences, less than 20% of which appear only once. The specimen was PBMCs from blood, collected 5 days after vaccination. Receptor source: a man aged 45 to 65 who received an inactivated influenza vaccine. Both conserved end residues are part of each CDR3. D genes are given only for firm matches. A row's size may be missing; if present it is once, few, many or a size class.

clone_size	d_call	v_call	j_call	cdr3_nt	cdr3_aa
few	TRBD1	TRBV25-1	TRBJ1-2	TGTGCCAGCAGTGAAACAGGGGCCATTGCGGGTGGCTACACCTTC	CASSETGAIAGGYTF
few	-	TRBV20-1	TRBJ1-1	TGCAGTGCTAGAGAAACAGGTTTGGAAGCTTTCTTT	CSARETGLEAFF
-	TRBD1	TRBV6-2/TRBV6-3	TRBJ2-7	TGTGCCAGCAGTTACCGGGACAGGGGCTACGAGCAGTACTTC	CASSYRDRGYEQYF
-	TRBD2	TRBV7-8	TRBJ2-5	TGTGCCAGCAGCCACGTGCGGAGGGCGGGGGGGAACCAAGAGACCCAGTACTTC	CASSHVRRAGGNQETQYF
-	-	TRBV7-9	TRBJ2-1	TGTGCCAGCAGCCCACGAGCGATATACAATGAGCAGTTCTTC	CASSPRAIYNEQFF
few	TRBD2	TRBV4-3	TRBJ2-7	TGCGCCAGCAGCCCAAAACTAGCGGGGTATGTGTCGATGTACTTC	CASSPKLAGYVSMYF
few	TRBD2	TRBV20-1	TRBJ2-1	TGCAGTGCTAGAGGTCGCGGGAGGGCCTCCTACAATGAGCAGTTCTTC	CSARGRGRASYNEQFF
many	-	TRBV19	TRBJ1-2	TGTGCCAGTAGTTTTGGGACGGGGAACTATGGCTACACCTTC	CASSFGTGNYGYTF
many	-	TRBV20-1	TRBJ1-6	TGCAGTGCCCCCGCTGGAGGGGCGTTTAATTCACCCCTCCACTTT	CSAPAGGAFNSPLHF
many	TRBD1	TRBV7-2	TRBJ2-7	TGTGCCAGCAGCGTCCAGGGACAGAACTCCTACGAGCAGTACTTC	CASSVQGQNSYEQYF
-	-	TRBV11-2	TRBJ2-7	TGTGCCAGCAGCTCCACCACAGGCATCTCGAGGGCAATCTACGAGCAGTACTTC	CASSSTTGISRAIYEQYF
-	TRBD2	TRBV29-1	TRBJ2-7	TGCAGCGTTGGAAGGCGGGGGGCCTCCTACGAGCAGTACTTC	CSVGRRGASYEQYF
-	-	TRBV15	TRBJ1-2	TGTGCCACCAGCAGAGAACCGGGGGCGAGTGGCTACACCTTC	CATSREPGASGYTF
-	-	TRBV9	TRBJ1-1	TGTGCCAGCAGCTCCTTCGACAGATACACTGAAGCTTTCTTT	CASSSFDRYTEAFF
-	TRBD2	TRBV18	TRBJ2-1	TGTGCCAGCTCACCACGCCGAACTAGCGGTAACAATGAGCAGTTCTTC	CASSPRRTSGNNEQFF
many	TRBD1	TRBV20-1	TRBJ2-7	TGCAGTGCTAGTAGCCGGGACAGCTACGAGCAGTACTTC	CSASSRDSYEQYF
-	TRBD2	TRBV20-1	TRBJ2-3	TGCAGTGCGCAAATAGCGGGAGGAGGGCGCACAGATACGCAGTATTTT	CSAQIAGGGRTDTQYF
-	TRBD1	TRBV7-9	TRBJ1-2	TGTGCCAGCAGCTCCCACGGACAGGAAAACTATGGCTACACCTTC	CASSSHGQENYGYTF
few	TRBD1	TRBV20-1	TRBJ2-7	TGCAGTGCTAGAGATGATGCGACAGGGACACTCCTCTACGAGCAGTACTTC	CSARDDATGTLLYEQYF
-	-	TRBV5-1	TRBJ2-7	TGCGCCAGCAGCCCCCTATATAGCTCCTACGAGCAGTACTTC	CASSPLYSSYEQYF